This TCR beta chain stems from a study of cytomegalovirus exposure and HLA in healthy donors. Study-level results: Across donors, sequencing depth was assumed by presence/absence analyses to be roughly uniform. Later analysis identified a missense DCLRE1C variant that was linked to TCR beta V- and J-gene trimming. Among TCR beta chains, those listed as cytomegalovirus-associated numbered around 160. The availability of immune exposure information extended only to CMV serostatus.

The PCR had 60 Vbeta and 13 Jbeta primers. Here immunoSEQ multiplex PCR was the method, and the copy in TCRdb shows in-frame clones only, minus some. The table shows about 160,000 clones, with around 80% occurring only once. About this clone: The antigen is unknown.

CDR1 SGHAT and CDR2 FQDESV come from the germline V gene (reference sequence). This CDR3 is 13 amino acids long. V was trimmed by 3 bases and J by 5 bases, leaving 11 bases between them. The chain carries TRBV11-1 and TRBJ2-7, with D possibly TRBD2 on 5 matching bases. The sequenced sample was PBMCs. The sequence was collected from a woman aged 50 to 65 in good health and CMV-seropositive. CDR3 sequence reads: CASSFTSGNEQYF. The CDR3 DNA sequence: TGTGCCAGCAGCTTTACCTCGGGGAACGAGCAGTACTTC. The full variable domain, with the rest looked up from reference TRBV11-1 and TRBJ2-7, is EAEVAQSPRYKITEKSQAVAFWCDPISGHATLYWYRQILGQGPELLVQFQDESVVDDSQLPKDRFSAERLKGVDSTLKIQPAELGDSAMYLCASSFTSGNEQYFGPGTRLTVT.